The 30 T cell receptor beta chains below were found in one sample sequenced in a study of T cells in Graves' hyperthyroidism and ophthalmopathy. Amplified TCR beta CDR3 regions derived from RNA transcripts. HTBI primers were the set used in a first-round RT-PCR of the TCR CDR3. TCRdb re-called the multiplex PCR reads with MiXCR, one entry per CDR3 protein. The data show 250,000 to 300,000 distinct CDR3 sequences, around 13% seen once. The sample was blood. The source is a woman aged 40 to 49 with Graves' hyperthyroidism.

Ten or more counts support this clonotype. The chain employs TRBV6-1 and TRBJ2-7, with 11 bases matching TRBD2. Germline assignment: CDR1 MNHNS and CDR2 SASEGT. The CDR3 loop spans 15 amino acids. Trimming removed 5 bases from V and 0 bases from J; junction bases left unmatched: 3. CDR3 in amino acids: CASSTTSGISYEQYF. The DNA for the CDR3 is TGTGCCAGCAGTACGACTAGCGGGATCTCCTACGAGCAGTACTTC.

This clonotype was recorded many times. The J gene is TRBJ1-2, the V gene TRBV28; D unclear. CDR3 length: 12 residues. Germline V gives CDR1 MDHEN, CDR2 SYDVKM. Trimming shortened V by 11 bases and J by 2 bases, and 12 bases separated the two germline ends. CDR3 protein: CAHGGNNYGYTF. The CDR3 nucleotides are TGTGCCCACGGAGGGAACAACTATGGCTACACCTTC.

This clonotype was seen ten or more times. CDR3 bases: TGTGCCAGCAGTGCCTTGTGGACAAAAAAACTTAATGAGCAGTTCTTC. It translates to CASSALWTKKLNEQFF. The chain is built from TRBV28 and TRBJ2-1, with a tentative D call TRBD1 (5 bases). V shed 5 bases and J shed 7 bases, with 21 bases lying between them. Germline-derived CDR1 and CDR2 are MDHEN and SYDVKM. This CDR3 contains 16 residues.

At least ten counts were recorded for this clonotype. The chain couples TRBV19 to TRBJ1-5, with D uncertain. The CDR3 has 13 residues. Germline V gives CDR1 LNHDA, CDR2 SQIVND (reference sequence). V was clipped by 8 bases and J by 5 bases, with 13 bases between them. CDR3 region: CASSLSEHQPQHF. CDR3 sequence (DNA): TGTGCCAGTTCCTTGAGTGAGCATCAGCCCCAGCATTTT.

Only one count was recorded for this clonotype. The chain employs TRBV20-1 and TRBJ1-2; TRBD1 matches 12 bases. V lost 0 bases and J lost 2; bases outside the gene matches: 4. This CDR3 has 16 residues. Germline assignment: CDR1 DFQATT and CDR2 SNEGSKA (reference sequence). CDR3 residues: CSARDPGTGGNYGYTF. The CDR3 region has the DNA TGCAGTGCTAGAGATCCGGGGACAGGGGGCAACTATGGCTACACCTTC.

This chain uses TRBV20-1 with TRBJ2-3; D perhaps matches TRBD2 (6 bases). In germline, CDR1 is DFQATT, CDR2 SNEGSKA (reference sequence). V dropped 2 bases and J dropped 2 bases, with 11 bases sitting between them. This CDR3 is 14 amino acids long. CDR3 region: CSARMGGNTDTQYF. The CDR3 DNA reads TGCAGTGCTAGAATGGGCGGGAACACAGATACGCAGTATTTT.

This clonotype was seen ten or more times. This chain connects TRBV13 to TRBJ1-1, with TRBD1 as a possible D gene (5 bases). The CDR3 sequence is 16 residues long. Germline loops: CDR1 PRHDT, CDR2 FYEKMQ (reference sequence). Between the trimmed V and J ends, which lost 5 bases and 1 base, there was a span of 17 bases. The DNA for the CDR3 is TGTGCCAGCAGCCCCCCCCCACGTACAGGGAACACTGAAGCTTTCTTT. Protein sequence: CASSPPPRTGNTEAFF.

The sample holds a few counts of this clonotype. The chain couples TRBV5-6 to TRBJ2-2; perhaps TRBD1 as D (5 bases). This CDR3 has 17 amino acids. V was pared by 5 bases and J by 5 bases, with 22 bases between. In germline, CDR1 is SGHDT, CDR2 YYEEEE. The CDR3 sequence is CASSPQGRAVLTGELFF. CDR3 in DNA: TGTGCCAGCAGTCCGCAGGGCAGGGCCGTACTGACCGGGGAGCTGTTTTTT.

This clonotype was observed at least ten times. This chain links TRBV3-1 with TRBJ1-2; no firm D call. The CDR3 has 14 amino acids. The V end was cut by 4 bases, the J end by 2 bases, with 11 bases between. The germline V gene has CDR1 LGHDT and CDR2 YNNKEL (reference sequence). As DNA, the CDR3 is TGTGCCAGCAGCCTAAGATGGGTAAACTATGGCTACACCTTC. It encodes CASSLRWVNYGYTF. Full variable domain (remainder filled in from reference TRBV3-1 and TRBJ1-2): DTAVSQTPKYLVTQMGNDKSIKCEQNLGHDTMYWYKQDSKKFLKIMFSYNNKELIINETVPNRFSPKSPDKAHLNLHINSLELGDSAVYFCASSLRWVNYGYTFGSGTRLTVV.

This clonotype was found many times. This chain joins TRBV28 and TRBJ1-2; possible D gene TRBD1, 6 bases. This CDR3 has 11 residues. Trimming stripped 10 bases from V and 13 bases from J, with 19 bases between. The germline gives CDR1 MDHEN, CDR2 SYDVKM. The CDR3 is CATLRGVMSTF. The CDR3 DNA is TGTGCCACCCTAAGGGGGGTTATGAGCACCTTC.

The chain carries TRBV7-8 and TRBJ2-4; D unclear. CDR1 and CDR2 (germline): SGHVS, FQNEAQ. V shed 4 bases and J shed 0 bases, with 16 bases lying between them. The length of the CDR3 is 17 residues. Here the CDR3 reads CASSSNRAPLAKNIQYF. The CDR3 region has the DNA TGTGCCAGCAGCTCCAACCGGGCCCCACTAGCCAAAAACATTCAGTACTTC.

This clonotype has more than one count but fewer than ten. The chain couples TRBV18 to TRBJ2-7, with 11 bases fitting TRBD2. V lost 5 bases, J lost 2 bases, and 2 bases stayed unmatched. The V gene's germline CDR1 is KGHSH and CDR2 LQKENI. The CDR3 contains 14 residues. CDR3 coding DNA: TGTGCCAGCTCAACTAGCGGGAGACCCTACGAGCAGTACTTC. Translated, it gives CASSTSGRPYEQYF.

Only a few counts were recorded for this clonotype. V and J are TRBV3-1 and TRBJ1-4; possibly TRBD1 for D (5 bases). Germline V lookup: CDR1 LGHDT, CDR2 YNNKEL (reference sequence). Trimming stripped 4 bases from V and 6 bases from J, with 15 bases between. The CDR3 covers 15 residues. The CDR3 sequence is CASSPLGGVDEKLFF. The CDR3 coding sequence is TGTGCCAGCAGCCCTTTGGGGGGGGTGGATGAAAAACTGTTTTTT.

This clonotype was found many times. The chain is built from TRBV12-3 or TRBV12-4 and TRBJ2-1; TRBD1 is a possible D gene (5 bases). V was pared by 7 bases and J by 8 bases, with 24 bases between. This CDR3 is 16 amino acids long. This chain's CDR3 is CASNPTQVLAPDEQFF. The CDR3 DNA is TGTGCCAGCAATCCTACACAGGTGTTGGCCCCGGATGAGCAGTTCTTC.

This clonotype was found many times. The chain couples TRBV5-8 to TRBJ1-2; 9 bases are shared with TRBD1. Germline CDR1 and CDR2: SGHTS and YDEGEE. This CDR3 spans 14 amino acids. Losses at the gene ends were 0 bases for V and 5 bases for J; bases not matched to a gene: 2. The CDR3 region is CASSLEGTGYGYTF. The CDR3 DNA sequence: TGTGCCAGCAGCTTGGAAGGGACAGGGTATGGCTACACCTTC.

This clonotype was counted many times. This chain joins TRBV7-2 and TRBJ2-1, with TRBD2 as a possible D gene (6 bases). CDR3 length equals 15 residues. Germline CDR1 and CDR2: SGHTA and FQGNSA. V lost 2 bases to trimming and J lost 9 bases, with 17 bases between them. The DNA for the CDR3 is TGTGCCAGCAGCTTAAGCCCGGTGGAGGGGACTGAGCAGTTCTTC. This sequence encodes CASSLSPVEGTEQFF.

This clonotype has only a few counts. The gene calls are TRBV29-1 and TRBJ2-2, with D possibly TRBD1 on 5 matching bases. Between the trimmed V and J ends, which lost 4 bases and 1 base, there was a span of 10 bases. From germline, CDR1 is SQVTM and CDR2 ANQGSEA. The CDR3 length is 14 residues. CDR3 DNA sequence: TGCAGCGTTGGTGCAGGGATGAACACCGGGGAGCTGTTTTTT. Encoded protein: CSVGAGMNTGELFF.

The V call is TRBV2, the J call TRBJ2-1; possible D gene TRBD1, 5 bases. Germline V lookup: CDR1 SNHLY, CDR2 FYNNEI. The CDR3 runs to 16 residues. V lost 1 base to trimming and J lost 4 bases, with 14 bases between them. CDR3 nucleotides: TGTGCCAGCAGTGAAGAGGCAGGGTCTATATACAATGAGCAGTTCTTC. It encodes CASSEEAGSIYNEQFF.

This clonotype was recorded at least ten times. This sequence joins TRBV7-9 and TRBJ2-5; 7 bases fit TRBD2. Germline CDR1 reads SEHNR; CDR2 reads FQNEAQ (reference sequence). J lost 3 bases, V lost 2 bases, and 3 bases had no gene match. The CDR3 covers 14 residues. CDR3: CASSLTLAEETQYF. The CDR3 DNA reads TGTGCCAGCAGCTTAACCCTAGCGGAAGAGACCCAGTACTTC.

Ten or more counts support this clonotype. This rearrangement joins TRBV3-1 to TRBJ2-7; 13 positions agree with TRBD2. V lost 3 bases and J lost 4; bases outside the gene matches: 6. The length of the CDR3 is 16 residues. Germline CDR1 LGHDT, CDR2 YNNKEL (reference sequence). CDR3: CASSHTGLAGAYEQYF. The CDR3 nucleotides are TGTGCCAGCAGCCATACAGGACTAGCGGGGGCTTACGAGCAGTACTTC.

This sequence joins TRBV5-6 and TRBJ2-7; 8 nucleotides match TRBD2. The length of the CDR3 is 14 residues. After removal of 4 bases from V and 5 bases from J, the junction contained 8 bases not matched to a gene. Germline V gene data show CDR1 as SGHDT and CDR2 as YYEEEE. The CDR3 DNA is TGTGCCAGCAGCCGCCCGGGACTAGGGGACGAGCAGTACTTC. Translating gives CASSRPGLGDEQYF.

This clonotype has more than one count but fewer than ten. The rearrangement joins TRBV28 to TRBJ1-6; no firm D call. CDR1 is MDHEN and CDR2 is SYDVKM in the germline V gene. Trimming pared 7 bases from V and 5 bases from J, leaving 15 bases between. This CDR3 has 15 residues. CDR3 nucleotides: TGTGCCAGCACCCCCTCGGGAACTCATAATTCACCCCTCCACTTT. Translated, it gives CASTPSGTHNSPLHF.

This clonotype showed up many times. As DNA, the CDR3 is TGTGCCAGCAGTCTAGGACGCGGTGCCCAGCATTTT. Translating it yields CASSLGRGAQHF. The rearrangement links TRBV2 to TRBJ1-5, with D hard to call. From germline, CDR1 is SNHLY and CDR2 FYNNEI. V was clipped by 5 bases and J by 11 bases, with 13 bases between them. CDR3 size: 12 residues.

For this clonotype: Given a much more abundant clone one base away, this may be a read error. The gene calls are TRBV3-1 and TRBJ2-7; no clear D. The CDR3 runs to 11 residues. Germline V gene lookup returns CDR1 LGHDT and CDR2 YNNKEL (reference sequence). The CDR3 DNA is TGTGCCAGCTGCCAAAAATACGAGCAGTACTTC. Protein product: CASCQKYEQYF.

This clonotype was picked up many times. The chain carries TRBV11-2 and TRBJ2-5; the D is unclear. The V and J ends lost 3 bases and 5 bases respectively, with 4 bases between them. This CDR3 is built from 11 residues. CDR1 is SGHAT and CDR2 is FQNNGV in the germline V gene. This CDR3 is CASSFSETQYF. The CDR3 region has the DNA TGTGCCAGCAGCTTTTCCGAGACCCAGTACTTC. The whole variable domain, remainder taken from reference TRBV11-2 and TRBJ2-5, is EAGVAQSPRYKIIEKRQSVAFWCNPISGHATLYWYQQILGQGPKLLIQFQNNGVVDDSQLPKDRFSAERLKGVDSTLKIQPAKLEDSAVYLCASSFSETQYFGPGTRLLVL.

The V and J genes are TRBV18 and TRBJ1-3; D unclear. The CDR3 consists of 15 residues. V was trimmed by 1 base and J by 0 bases, leaving 7 bases between them. CDR1 and CDR2 from the germline V gene are KGHSH and LQKENI. The CDR3 DNA reads TGTGCCAGCTCACCACTGGACGGCTCTGGAAACACCATATATTTT. This translates into CASSPLDGSGNTIYF.

The rearrangement uses TRBV3-1 and TRBJ1-5, with D hard to call. The CDR3 covers 15 residues. Trimming removed 3 bases at V and 4 bases at J, with 13 bases between. The germline CDR1 and CDR2 sequences are LGHDT and YNNKEL (reference sequence). CDR3 loop: CASSHSGIGNQPQHF. CDR3 bases: TGTGCCAGCAGCCACTCCGGAATAGGGAATCAGCCCCAGCATTTT.

There are many counts of this clonotype. The J gene is TRBJ1-1, the V gene TRBV3-1, with 7 nucleotides matching TRBD1. CDR3 length equals 12 residues. Germline-derived CDR1 and CDR2 are LGHDT and YNNKEL (reference sequence). V was clipped by 1 base and J by 11 bases; unmatched bases: 4. CDR3 loop: CASSQADRAAFF. The CDR3, as DNA: TGTGCCAGCAGCCAAGCCGACAGGGCTGCTTTCTTT.

This clonotype was seen more than once but under ten times. CDR3 nucleotide sequence: TGTGCCAGCAGCTCACCCCTCGGGTATGAGCAGTTCTTC. It yields the protein CASSSPLGYEQFF. The chain recombines TRBV5-4 with TRBJ2-1; D gene unclear. CDR1 and CDR2 from the germline V gene are SGHNT and YYREEE (reference sequence). This CDR3 spans 13 amino acids. Trimming took off 3 bases at V and 8 bases at J, with 12 bases between the two ends.

This clonotype was detected a few times. The chain is built from TRBV19 and TRBJ2-7, with 8 bases lining up with TRBD2. CDR1 LNHDA and CDR2 SQIVND come from the germline V gene (reference sequence). The CDR3 extends over 14 amino acids. With 8 bases clipped from V and 0 bases from J, the junction kept 6 bases outside the gene matches. CDR3 nucleotide sequence: TGTGCCAGTCAGCGGGAGCCCTCCTCCTACGAGCAGTACTTC. Amino acids: CASQREPSSYEQYF.